These T cell receptor beta chains were read from a single sample in a study of blood T cell repertoires in COVID-19. Generated by immunoSEQ multiplex PCR, the TCRdb table keeps only in-frame clones and is missing some. In the table there are some 300,000 clones, 85% to 90% of which are singletons. Specimen: peripheral blood. All receptors derive from a woman aged 35 to 49 with COVID-19, enrolled during active disease. CDR3s include the opening cysteine and the closing phenylalanine or tryptophan. A D gene is named only where the DNA matches it firmly. The size entry is marked missing in some rows and otherwise reads once, few, many or a size class.

j_call clone_size d_call v_call cdr3_nt cdr3_aa
TRBJ2-2 once TRBD2 TRBV4-1 TGCGCCAGCAGCCAAGATCCTGTAGCGGGGAACACCGGGGAGCTGTTTTTT CASSQDPVAGNTGELFF
TRBJ2-7 - - TRBV2 TGTGCCAGCAGTAAGTTATTGTGGGGCGGTACTTCCTACGAGCAGTACTTC CASSKLLWGGTSYEQYF
TRBJ2-7 - - TRBV11-3 TGTGCCAGCAGCTTAGGCCCCGGACACTACGAGCAGTACTTC CASSLGPGHYEQYF
TRBJ1-5 - - TRBV27 TGTGCCAGCAGTTTAATCGGGGGTTATCAGCCCCAGCATTTT CASSLIGGYQPQHF
TRBJ1-4 - - TRBV5-5 TGTGCCAGCAGCTTGGATGTGCGGACTGCAGGTGAAAAACTGTTTTTT CASSLDVRTAGEKLFF
TRBJ2-7 few - TRBV9 TGTGCCAGCAGCGCTACAGGGAGGGCCTACGAGCAGTACTTC CASSATGRAYEQYF
TRBJ2-5 - - TRBV7-6 TGTGCCAGCAGCTTAGACGGGGGGCGTGGAGAGACCCAGTACTTC CASSLDGGRGETQYF
TRBJ1-2 - - TRBV2 TGTGCCAGCAGTGAAGCGCTTCGTACAGGTACGGGCTATGGCTACACCTTC CASSEALRTGTGYGYTF
TRBJ1-5 - - TRBV19 TGTGCCAGTAGTATCCAGGGGAACAATCAGCCCCAGCATTTT CASSIQGNNQPQHF
TRBJ1-6 - - TRBV27 TGTGCCAGCAGTCCTCTTGAGGGCCGAAGGTCACCCCTCCACTTT CASSPLEGRRSPLHF
TRBJ2-7 - TRBD2 TRBV5-4 TGTGCCAGCCGAAGAGGGCGGGAGATGACGTACGAGCAGTACTTC CASRRGREMTYEQYF
TRBJ1-2 - - TRBV5-4 TGTGCCAGCAGACATGGCTCACCCGCTGCTAACTATGGCTACACCTTC CASRHGSPAANYGYTF
TRBJ1-4 - - TRBV7-6 TGTGCCAGCAGCTTAGCCGGGGGTAGGAGTGAAAAACTGTTTTTT CASSLAGGRSEKLFF
TRBJ2-1 - TRBD2 TRBV7-2 TGTGCCAGCAGCTTAGCGCCAATGGGCGGGAGCTACAATGAGCAGTTCTTC CASSLAPMGGSYNEQFF
TRBJ2-2 once - TRBV7-6 TGTGCCAGCAGCCACGACTCCGGGCAGGGCACCGGGGAGCTGTTTTTT CASSHDSGQGTGELFF
TRBJ2-1 - TRBD2 TRBV19 TGTGCCACCTCAACACTAGCGGAGGGAATCTATGAGCAGTTCTTC CATSTLAEGIYEQFF